The present T cell receptor beta chain was sequenced within a study of blood T cells in healthy people across ages. J gave up 1 base and V 3 bases, and 7 bases lay outside the gene matches. The CDR3 has 16 residues. Per the germline V gene, CDR1 is SEHNR and CDR2 is FQNEAQ (reference sequence). A second PCR of about 7 to 12 cycles used a sample-barcoded 5' primer and a J-beta primer mix. TCRdb recomputed calls from the 5' RACE reads with MiXCR, one row per CDR3 protein. The table has about 640,000 distinct CDR3 sequences, 58% seen once. V is TRBV7-9 and J is TRBJ2-5; 8 nucleotides align to TRBD1. This receptor was identified in a man aged 60 to 75 in good health. Material for sequencing was blood. The CDR3 here is CASSFATGVGQETQYF. CDR3 DNA sequence: TGTGCCAGCAGCTTCGCGACAGGGGTCGGCCAAGAGACCCAGTACTTC.